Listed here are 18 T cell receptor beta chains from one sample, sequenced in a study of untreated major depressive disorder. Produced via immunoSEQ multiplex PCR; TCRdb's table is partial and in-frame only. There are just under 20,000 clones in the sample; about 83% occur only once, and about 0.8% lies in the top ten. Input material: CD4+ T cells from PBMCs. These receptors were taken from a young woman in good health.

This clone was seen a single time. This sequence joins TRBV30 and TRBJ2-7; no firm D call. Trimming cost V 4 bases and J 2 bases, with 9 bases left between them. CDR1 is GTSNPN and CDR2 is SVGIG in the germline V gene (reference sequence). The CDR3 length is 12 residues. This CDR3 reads CAWTGGAYEQYF. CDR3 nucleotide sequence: TGTGCCTGGACAGGTGGGGCCTACGAGCAGTACTTC.

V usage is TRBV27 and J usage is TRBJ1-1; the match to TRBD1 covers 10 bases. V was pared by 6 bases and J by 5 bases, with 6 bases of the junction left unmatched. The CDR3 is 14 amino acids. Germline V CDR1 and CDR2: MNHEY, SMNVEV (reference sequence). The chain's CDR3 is CASRRQGASTEAFF. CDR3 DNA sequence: TGTGCCAGCAGGAGACAGGGGGCTAGTACTGAAGCTTTCTTT.

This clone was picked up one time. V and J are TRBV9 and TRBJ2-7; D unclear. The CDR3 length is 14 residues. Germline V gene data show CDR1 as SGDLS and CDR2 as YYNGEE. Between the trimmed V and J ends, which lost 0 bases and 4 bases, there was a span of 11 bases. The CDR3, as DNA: TGTGCCAGCAGCGTAGAAGTTGGAGCTTACGAGCAGTACTTC. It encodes CASSVEVGAYEQYF.

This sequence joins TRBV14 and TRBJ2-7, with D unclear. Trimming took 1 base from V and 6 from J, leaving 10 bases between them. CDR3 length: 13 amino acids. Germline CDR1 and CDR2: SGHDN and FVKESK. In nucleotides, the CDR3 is TGTGCCAGCAGCCAAGTTCCCTCATCCGAGCAGTACTTC. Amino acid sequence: CASSQVPSSEQYF. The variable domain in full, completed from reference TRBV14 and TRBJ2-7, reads EAGVTQFPSHSVIEKGQTVTLRCDPISGHDNLYWYRRVMGKEIKFLLHFVKESKQDESGMPNNRFLAERTGGTYSTLKVQPAELEDSGVYFCASSQVPSSEQYFGPGTRLTVT.

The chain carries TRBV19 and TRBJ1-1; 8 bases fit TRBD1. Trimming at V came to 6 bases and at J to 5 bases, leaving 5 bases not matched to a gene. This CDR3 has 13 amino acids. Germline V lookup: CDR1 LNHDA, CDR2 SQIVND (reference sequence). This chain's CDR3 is CASRETGETEAFF. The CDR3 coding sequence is TGTGCCAGTAGGGAGACAGGGGAGACTGAAGCTTTCTTT.

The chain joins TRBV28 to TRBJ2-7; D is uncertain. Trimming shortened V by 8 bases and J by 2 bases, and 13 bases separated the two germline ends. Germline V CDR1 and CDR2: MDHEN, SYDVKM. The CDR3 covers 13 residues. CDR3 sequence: CASGPTPTYEQYF. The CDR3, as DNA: TGTGCCAGCGGCCCGACTCCTACCTACGAGCAGTACTTC.

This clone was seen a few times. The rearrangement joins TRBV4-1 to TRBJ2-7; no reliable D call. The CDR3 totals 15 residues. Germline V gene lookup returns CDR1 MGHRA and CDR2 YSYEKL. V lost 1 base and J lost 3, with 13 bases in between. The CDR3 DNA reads TGCGCCAGCAGCCAAGTTTTCGGTAGGGTCTACGAGCAGTACTTC. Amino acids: CASSQVFGRVYEQYF.

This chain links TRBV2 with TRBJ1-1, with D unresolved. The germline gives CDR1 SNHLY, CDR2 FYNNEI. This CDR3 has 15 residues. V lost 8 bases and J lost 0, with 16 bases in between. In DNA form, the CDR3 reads TGTGCCAGCGGGGAGGGCAGGACCATGAACACTGAAGCTTTCTTT. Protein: CASGEGRTMNTEAFF.

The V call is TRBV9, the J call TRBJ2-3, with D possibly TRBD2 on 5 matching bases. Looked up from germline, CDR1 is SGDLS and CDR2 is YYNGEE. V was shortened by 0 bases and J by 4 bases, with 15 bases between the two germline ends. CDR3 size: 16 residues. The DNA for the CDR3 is TGTGCCAGCAGCGTAGCGGCTAGCCGGACCCCAGATACGCAGTATTTT. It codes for CASSVAASRTPDTQYF.

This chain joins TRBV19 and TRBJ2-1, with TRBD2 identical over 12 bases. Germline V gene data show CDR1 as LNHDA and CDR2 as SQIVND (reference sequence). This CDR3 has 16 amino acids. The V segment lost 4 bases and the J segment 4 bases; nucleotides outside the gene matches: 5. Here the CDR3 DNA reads TGTGCCAGTAGTAGACTAGCGGGAGAGGGGTACAATGAGCAGTTCTTC. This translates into CASSRLAGEGYNEQFF. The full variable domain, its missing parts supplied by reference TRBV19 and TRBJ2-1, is DGGITQSPKYLFRKEGQNVTLSCEQNLNHDAMYWYRQDPGQGLRLIYYSQIVNDFQKGDIAEGYSVSREKKESFPLTVTSAQKNPTAFYLCASSRLAGEGYNEQFFGPGTRLTVL.

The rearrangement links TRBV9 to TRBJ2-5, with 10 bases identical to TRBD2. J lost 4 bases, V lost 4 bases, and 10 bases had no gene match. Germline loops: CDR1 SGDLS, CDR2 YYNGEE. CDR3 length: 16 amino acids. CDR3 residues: CASSPAGAGGGETQYF. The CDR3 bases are TGTGCCAGCAGCCCGGCCGGAGCGGGAGGGGGAGAGACCCAGTACTTC.

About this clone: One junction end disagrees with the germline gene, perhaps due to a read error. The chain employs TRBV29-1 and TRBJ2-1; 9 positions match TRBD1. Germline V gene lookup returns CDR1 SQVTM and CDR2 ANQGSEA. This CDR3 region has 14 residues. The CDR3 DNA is TGCAGCGTTGGTGTACCGGGACAGGGTAATGAGGAGTTCTTC. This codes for CSVGVPGQGNEEFF.

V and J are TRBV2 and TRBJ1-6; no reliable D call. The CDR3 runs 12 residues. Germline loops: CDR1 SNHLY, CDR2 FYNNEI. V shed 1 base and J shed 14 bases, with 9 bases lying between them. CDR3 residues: CASSEDTGTLHF. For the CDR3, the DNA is TGTGCCAGCAGTGAAGATACGGGGACCCTCCACTTT. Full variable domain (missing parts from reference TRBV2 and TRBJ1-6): EPEVTQTPSHQVTQMGQEVILRCVPISNHLYFYWYRQILGQKVEFLVSFYNNEISEKSEIFDDQFSVERPDGSNFTLKIRSTKLEDSAMYFCASSEDTGTLHFGNGTRLTVT.

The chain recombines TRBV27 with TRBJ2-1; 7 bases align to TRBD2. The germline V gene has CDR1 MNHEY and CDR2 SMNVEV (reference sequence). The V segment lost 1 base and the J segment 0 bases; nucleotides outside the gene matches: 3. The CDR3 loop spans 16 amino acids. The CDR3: CASSLWGGSSYNEQFF. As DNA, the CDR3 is TGTGCCAGCAGTTTATGGGGCGGGAGCTCCTACAATGAGCAGTTCTTC.

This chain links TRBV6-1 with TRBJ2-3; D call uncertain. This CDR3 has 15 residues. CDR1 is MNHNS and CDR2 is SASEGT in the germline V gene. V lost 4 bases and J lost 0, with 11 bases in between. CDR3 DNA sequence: TGTGCCAGCAGTGCATTGGCCCCGAGCACAGATACGCAGTATTTT. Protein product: CASSALAPSTDTQYF.

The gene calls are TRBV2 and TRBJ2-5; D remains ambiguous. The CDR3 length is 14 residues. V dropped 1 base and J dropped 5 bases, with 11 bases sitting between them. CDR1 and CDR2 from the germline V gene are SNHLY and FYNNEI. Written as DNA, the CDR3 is TGTGCCAGCAGTGAAGTTCTGTTAGGGGAGACCCAGTACTTC. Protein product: CASSEVLLGETQYF.

The CDR3 loop reads CASSRNQETQYF. CDR3 coding DNA: TGTGCCAGCAGCAGGAACCAAGAGACCCAGTACTTC. V is TRBV2 and J is TRBJ2-5; no clear D. This CDR3 has 12 residues. Germline CDR1 and CDR2: SNHLY and FYNNEI. V shed 6 bases and J shed 0 bases, with 5 bases lying between them.

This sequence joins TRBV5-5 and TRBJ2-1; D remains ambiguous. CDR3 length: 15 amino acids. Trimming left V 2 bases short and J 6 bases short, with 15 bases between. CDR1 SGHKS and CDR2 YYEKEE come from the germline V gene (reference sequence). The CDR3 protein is CASSFVASPTNEQFF. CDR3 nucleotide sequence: TGTGCCAGCAGCTTTGTCGCATCCCCCACCAATGAGCAGTTCTTC.